Shown below are 23 T cell receptor beta chains from a single sample sequenced in a study of blood T cell repertoires in COVID-19. Profiling relied on immunoSEQ multiplex PCR, and the TCRdb table lists in-frame clones only, not all of them. This table has 350,000 or so clones, around 90% appearing once. The sample was peripheral blood. These receptors all stem from a woman aged 60 to 75 with COVID-19, enrolled during active disease.

The rearrangement uses TRBV18 and TRBJ1-3, with D possibly matching TRBD1 (5 bases). Germline V gives CDR1 KGHSH, CDR2 LQKENI. This CDR3 is built from 17 residues. V was clipped by 2 bases and J by 0 bases, with 14 bases between them. This CDR3 reads CASSPYSGGTSGNTIYF. The CDR3 region has the DNA TGTGCCAGCTCACCATATAGCGGGGGGACCTCTGGAAACACCATATATTTT.

CDR3 DNA sequence: TGTGCCACCAGCAGGGGAGACAGGGTGGGATTGAACACTGAAGCTTTCTTT. Its protein product is CATSRGDRVGLNTEAFF. J is TRBJ1-1 and V is TRBV15, with 7 bases identical to TRBD1. Per the germline V gene, CDR1 is LNHNV and CDR2 is YYDKDF (reference sequence). Trimming removed 3 bases from V and 0 bases from J; junction bases left unmatched: 10. There are 17 residues in the CDR3.

In its sample, this clone was seen once. The chain's CDR3 is CSASPPPRGSGGYEQYF. As DNA, the CDR3 is TGCAGTGCTAGTCCTCCACCCCGGGGTAGCGGGGGTTACGAGCAGTACTTC. V gene TRBV20-1 combines with J gene TRBJ2-7, with 9 nucleotides matching TRBD2. Germline CDR1 and CDR2: DFQATT and SNEGSKA (reference sequence). The CDR3 is 17 residues long. The V gene end was trimmed by 3 bases and the J gene end by 4 bases; junction bases not matched to a gene: 16.

This clone occurred once. The sample holds other DNA sequences that translate to the same CDR3. The chain uses TRBV28 and TRBJ2-2, with unresolved D. The germline V gene encodes CDR1 MDHEN and CDR2 SYDVKM. V was trimmed by 3 bases and J by 0 bases, leaving 8 bases between them. The CDR3 is made up of 15 amino acids. The DNA for the CDR3 is TGTGCCAGCAGTTTTCCCCGCGCGAACACCGGGGAGCTGTTTTTT. The encoded protein is CASSFPRANTGELFF. Together with reference TRBV28 and TRBJ2-2, the CDR3 gives the full variable domain: DVKVTQSSRYLVKRTGEKVFLECVQDMDHENMFWYRQDPGLGLRLIYFSYDVKMKEKGDIPEGYSVSREKKERFSLILESASTNQTSMYLCASSFPRANTGELFFGEGSRLTVL.

This clone appeared a single time. This chain links TRBV6-6 with TRBJ1-5; D possibly corresponds to TRBD1 (6 bases). The CDR3 contains 16 residues. Trimming left V 6 bases short and J 4 bases short, with 19 bases between. Germline-derived CDR1 and CDR2 are MNHNY and SVGAGI (reference sequence). CDR3 in amino acids: CASRMKGGAVNQPQHF. CDR3 coding DNA: TGTGCCAGCAGAATGAAAGGGGGTGCGGTTAATCAGCCCCAGCATTTT.

The rearrangement joins TRBV5-1 to TRBJ2-7; TRBD1 might be the D (6 bases). The germline V and J ends were trimmed by 0 bases and 3 bases, with 13 bases remaining between them. CDR1 and CDR2 from the germline V gene are SGHRS and YFSETQ. CDR3 size: 15 residues. CDR3 DNA sequence: TGCGCCAGCAGCTTGGTCGGAAAAGGGGGCTACGAGCAGTACTTC. As protein: CASSLVGKGGYEQYF.

CDR3 amino acids: CASSYQGTGPLYEQYF. The CDR3 DNA reads TGTGCCAGCAGTTACCAGGGGACAGGGCCGCTCTACGAGCAGTACTTC. The chain employs TRBV6-5 and TRBJ2-7; 9 positions match TRBD1. Trimming cost V 2 bases and J 3 bases; bases outside gene matches: 8. This CDR3 region has 16 residues. CDR1 MNHEY and CDR2 SVGAGI come from the germline V gene.

The chain employs TRBV5-1 and TRBJ1-2; D ambiguous. V was trimmed by 4 bases and J by 7 bases, leaving 20 bases between them. CDR3 size: 15 residues. CDR1 is SGHRS, CDR2 YFSETQ, per germline. The CDR3 sequence is CASSVEYSVRSGYTF. The CDR3 region has the DNA TGCGCCAGCAGCGTGGAGTACTCGGTGAGAAGTGGCTACACCTTC.

On this clone itself: The same CDR3 is also encoded by other DNA sequences in this sample. Here the CDR3 DNA reads TGTGCCAGCAGCTTATGGACAGGGGTAAATCAGCCCCAGCATTTT. It yields the protein CASSLWTGVNQPQHF. The chain combines TRBV5-6 with TRBJ1-5; 9 bases fit TRBD1. After removal of 2 bases from V and 4 bases from J, the junction contained 4 bases not matched to a gene. The CDR3 sequence is 15 residues long. Per the germline V gene, CDR1 is SGHDT and CDR2 is YYEEEE.

This clone occurred once. The CDR3 is CASSLMTSGYNEQFF. Here the CDR3 DNA reads TGTGCCAGCAGTTTAATGACTAGCGGATACAATGAGCAGTTCTTC. The gene calls are TRBV28 and TRBJ2-1; 9 bases agree with TRBD2. Trimming took 2 bases from V and 4 from J; bases not matched to a gene: 3. The CDR3 length is 15 residues. The V gene's germline CDR1 is MDHEN and CDR2 SYDVKM.

The chain uses TRBV9 and TRBJ1-2; 9 positions match TRBD1. Germline V gene lookup returns CDR1 SGDLS and CDR2 YYNGEE. This CDR3 is 14 amino acids long. V shed 2 bases, J shed 8 bases, and the junction held 7 bases outside the gene matches. Here the CDR3 reads CASSVGTGTDGYTF. Written as DNA, the CDR3 is TGTGCCAGCAGCGTGGGGACAGGGACGGACGGCTACACCTTC.

The DNA for the CDR3 is TGTGCCACCAGTGATTTATACCGGGACAGGGGCACCGGGGAGCTGTTTTTT. Its translation: CATSDLYRDRGTGELFF. The chain joins TRBV24-1 to TRBJ2-2; 10 positions match TRBD1. The CDR3 totals 17 residues. Unmatched junction bases numbered 5, after V lost 1 base and J lost 4 bases. The germline CDR1 and CDR2 sequences are KGHDR and SFDVKD.

The chain carries TRBV11-2 and TRBJ2-3; possibly TRBD2 for D (6 bases). The germline V gene has CDR1 SGHAT and CDR2 FQNNGV. Trimming shortened V by 2 bases and J by 3 bases, and 9 bases separated the two germline ends. This CDR3 comprises 14 residues. The CDR3 loop is CASSLMRGTDTQYF. CDR3 nucleotides: TGTGCCAGCAGCTTAATGCGGGGTACAGATACGCAGTATTTT. Full variable domain (rest looked up from reference TRBV11-2 and TRBJ2-3): EAGVAQSPRYKIIEKRQSVAFWCNPISGHATLYWYQQILGQGPKLLIQFQNNGVVDDSQLPKDRFSAERLKGVDSTLKIQPAKLEDSAVYLCASSLMRGTDTQYFGPGTRLTVL.

This clone was seen once. This sequence joins TRBV5-1 and TRBJ2-1; 8 positions agree with TRBD2. The CDR3 length is 14 residues. Trimming removed 6 bases from V and 9 bases from J; junction bases left unmatched: 11. Germline loops: CDR1 SGHRS, CDR2 YFSETQ. CDR3 residues: CASTPGGGNFEQFF. DNA for the CDR3: TGCGCCAGCACCCCGGGAGGGGGTAACTTTGAGCAGTTCTTC.

The gene calls are TRBV27 and TRBJ1-2; no firm D call. Germline V gives CDR1 MNHEY, CDR2 SMNVEV (reference sequence). The CDR3 covers 14 residues. Between the trimmed V and J ends, which lost 5 bases and 7 bases, there was a span of 17 bases. CDR3 residues: CASSPGGGNSGYTF. DNA for the CDR3: TGTGCCAGCAGTCCGGGCGGAGGGAATAGTGGCTACACCTTC.

The V gene is TRBV6-6, the J gene TRBJ2-1; TRBD1 matches 7 bases. The CDR3 spans 14 residues. Germline CDR1 is MNHNY and CDR2 is SVGAGI (reference sequence). After removal of 6 bases from V and 6 bases from J, the junction contained 8 bases not matched to a gene. In DNA, the CDR3 is TGTGCCAGCAGACCGGGACAGTCTTTCAATGAGCAGTTCTTC. Protein sequence: CASRPGQSFNEQFF.

This sequence joins TRBV5-5 and TRBJ1-1; perhaps TRBD1 as D (5 bases). The germline V and J ends were trimmed by 4 bases and 5 bases, with 15 bases remaining between them. CDR1 SGHKS and CDR2 YYEKEE come from the germline V gene (reference sequence). The CDR3 is made up of 14 amino acids. The CDR3 DNA follows: TGTGCCAGCAGCCCGTGGGGGGAGAGGACTGAAGCTTTCTTT. It codes for CASSPWGERTEAFF.

In its sample, this clone was seen a few times. The chain employs TRBV6-5 and TRBJ1-1; D unresolved. V dropped 2 bases and J dropped 1 base, with 8 bases sitting between them. This CDR3 is 14 amino acids long. Germline assignment: CDR1 MNHEY and CDR2 SVGAGI. This chain's CDR3 is CASSYKLANTEAFF. DNA for the CDR3: TGTGCCAGCAGTTACAAGTTGGCGAACACTGAAGCTTTCTTT.

The chain employs TRBV5-1 and TRBJ1-2; TRBD1 is a possible D gene (5 bases). Germline CDR1 and CDR2: SGHRS and YFSETQ. The CDR3 totals 16 residues. The ends were cut back, 5 bases at V and 4 bases at J, with 21 bases in the middle. CDR3 DNA sequence: TGCGCCAGCAGTCGGGGAGGGACCGTTCTCGGCTATGGCTACACCTTC. Amino acid sequence: CASSRGGTVLGYGYTF.

The chain employs TRBV16 and TRBJ1-5; 8 bases fit TRBD1. The CDR3 is 16 residues long. The germline V gene encodes CDR1 KGHSY and CDR2 FQNENV. Trimming at V came to 2 bases and at J to 3 bases, leaving 6 bases not matched to a gene. The DNA for the CDR3 is TGTGCCAGCAGCCAACGGGGGACAGGACTCAATCAGCCCCAGCATTTT. This encodes CASSQRGTGLNQPQHF.

The chain links TRBV5-6 to TRBJ1-6; TRBD1 agrees at 8 bases. The CDR3 runs 14 residues. V lost 4 bases and J lost 10; bases outside the gene matches: 7. In germline, CDR1 is SGHDT, CDR2 YYEEEE. CDR3 region: CASSLTGVRSPLHF. CDR3 DNA: TGTGCCAGCAGCCTGACAGGGGTAAGATCACCCCTCCACTTT.

The V and J genes are TRBV19 and TRBJ1-1, with D possibly matching TRBD1 (6 bases). CDR1 LNHDA and CDR2 SQIVND come from the germline V gene (reference sequence). The CDR3 is made up of 14 amino acids. V dropped 6 bases and J dropped 0 bases, with 11 bases sitting between them. As DNA, the CDR3 is TGTGCCAGTAGCCGGGACATTGTGAACACTGAAGCTTTCTTT. This gives the protein CASSRDIVNTEAFF.

This chain links TRBV7-8 with TRBJ1-2; 7 bases are shared with TRBD1. Germline values: CDR1 SGHVS, CDR2 FQNEAQ. CDR3 length: 15 amino acids. With 0 bases clipped from V and 7 bases from J, the junction kept 8 bases outside the gene matches. CDR3 sequence reads: CASSLAQGQWGGYTF. CDR3 nucleotide sequence: TGTGCCAGCAGCTTAGCGCAGGGACAGTGGGGTGGCTACACCTTC.